The 24 T cell receptor beta chains reported below all come from one sample, sequenced in a study of shared clonotypes between healthy human individuals (dated by TCRdb to 2018 to 2020). The library relied on the immunoSEQ multiplex PCR assay. TCRdb retrieved this table from immuneACCESS and kept in-frame rearrangements only. Not all clones are present; in checked studies, unresolved V genes account for under half, and no reason is known for the remainder. The sample records roughly 500,000 clones, roughly 80% of which are singletons. About 13% of the sample is taken by the ten largest. Source material: PBMCs. The receptor source for this set is a woman aged 40 to 49 in good health. Some clones in this sample may be carry-over from other donors' samples.

The rearrangement joins TRBV28 to TRBJ1-4; no firm D call. Germline values: CDR1 MDHEN, CDR2 SYDVKM. The CDR3 spans 14 residues. V lost 3 bases, J lost 4 bases, and 9 bases lay in between. CDR3 loop: CASSFPPINEKLFF. The CDR3 nucleotides read TGTGCCAGCAGTTTTCCCCCGATTAATGAAAAACTGTTTTTT.

The gene calls are TRBV7-8 and TRBJ1-1; tentatively, D is TRBD1 (5 bases). Trimming removed 5 bases at V and 5 bases at J, with 12 bases between. Germline loops: CDR1 SGHVS, CDR2 FQNEAQ. The CDR3 spans 13 residues. The CDR3 DNA is TGTGCCAGCAGCCCCGCCCAGGGTACTGAAGCTTTCTTT. Its protein is CASSPAQGTEAFF.

Note on this clone: One junction end disagrees with the germline gene, perhaps due to a read error. This chain connects TRBV29-1 to TRBJ1-2; D uncertain. The CDR3 length is 13 residues. The germline CDR1 and CDR2 sequences are SQVTM and ANQGSEA. The CDR3 loop is CSVEDSYVYGYTF. CDR3 sequence (DNA): TGCAGCGTCGAAGATAGCTACGTCTATGGCTACACCTTC.

In the case of this clone: This specimen includes other DNA sequences encoding the same CDR3. CDR3: CASSLSSGTYNEQFF. For the CDR3, the DNA is TGCGCCAGCAGCTTGTCGTCAGGGACCTACAATGAGCAGTTCTTC. V is TRBV5-1 and J is TRBJ2-1, with D perhaps matching TRBD1 (5 bases). Trimming left V 1 base short and J 2 bases short, with 10 bases between. The CDR3 runs 15 residues. Per germline, CDR1 SGHRS and CDR2 YFSETQ.

The rearrangement uses TRBV4-1 and TRBJ1-5; D ambiguous. Germline V gene data show CDR1 as MGHRA and CDR2 as YSYEKL. The CDR3 runs to 13 residues. Trimming left V 2 bases short and J 0 bases short, with 2 bases between. The CDR3 loop reads CASSQHSNQPQHF. The CDR3 bases are TGCGCCAGCAGCCAACATAGCAATCAGCCCCAGCATTTT.

This clone was seen at least ten times. Distinct nucleotide sequences in the sample also encode this CDR3. The CDR3 reads CAIRGDGSTDTQYF. CDR3 nucleotide sequence: TGTGCCATCCGAGGGGACGGTAGCACAGATACGCAGTATTTT. The chain carries TRBV10-3 and TRBJ2-3; D might be TRBD1 or TRBD2, each matching 5 bases. The CDR3 covers 14 residues. V was cut by 8 bases and J by 0 bases, with 12 bases left in between. Germline V gene lookup returns CDR1 ENHRY and CDR2 SYGVKD.

This chain joins TRBV30 and TRBJ1-2; no clear D. Trimming stripped 0 bases from V and 4 bases from J, with 12 bases between. Germline CDR1 and CDR2: GTSNPN and SVGIG (reference sequence). CDR3 length: 14 residues. CDR3 DNA: TGTGCCTGGAGTGTACTTGGGCCCTCCTATGGCTACACCTTC. It is translated as CAWSVLGPSYGYTF. Together with reference TRBV30 and TRBJ1-2, the CDR3 gives the full variable domain: SQTIHQWPATLVQPVGSPLSLECTVEGTSNPNLYWYRQAAGRGLQLLFYSVGIGQISSEVPQNLSASRPQDRQFILSSKKLLLSDSGFYLCAWSVLGPSYGYTFGSGTRLTVV.

The chain uses TRBV11-1 and TRBJ1-1; D is unresolved. The CDR3 contains 15 residues. Trimming shortened V by 3 bases and J by 4 bases, and 15 bases separated the two germline ends. The germline V gene encodes CDR1 SGHAT and CDR2 FQDESV (reference sequence). The CDR3 is CASSFRPVAITEAFF. CDR3 nucleotides: TGTGCCAGCAGCTTCCGTCCAGTGGCGATCACTGAAGCTTTCTTT.

The chain combines TRBV27 with TRBJ2-5; weak D call: TRBD1 (6 bases). The CDR3 extends over 15 amino acids. Germline lookup yields CDR1 MNHEY and CDR2 SMNVEV (reference sequence). V was clipped by 4 bases and J by 0 bases, with 12 bases between them. CDR3 in DNA: TGTGCCAGCAGTTCCGGGACACCGTACCAAGAGACCCAGTACTTC. Encoded protein: CASSSGTPYQETQYF.

The chain combines TRBV28 with TRBJ1-5, with 7 bases matching TRBD1. The CDR3 loop spans 14 amino acids. Per germline, CDR1 MDHEN and CDR2 SYDVKM. Trimming at V came to 4 bases and at J to 5 bases, leaving 5 bases not matched to a gene. The CDR3 here is CASSSRDRYQPQHF. The CDR3 DNA reads TGTGCCAGCAGTTCCCGGGACAGATATCAGCCCCAGCATTTT. Complete variable domain (other parts from reference TRBV28 and TRBJ1-5): DVKVTQSSRYLVKRTGEKVFLECVQDMDHENMFWYRQDPGLGLRLIYFSYDVKMKEKGDIPEGYSVSREKKERFSLILESASTNQTSMYLCASSSRDRYQPQHFGDGTRLSIL.

Worth noting for this clone: It is likely a read error: a sequence one base away is far more abundant. The V and J genes are TRBV29-1 and TRBJ1-2; TRBD1 matches 7 bases. This CDR3 has 15 amino acids. The V and J ends lost 6 bases and 3 bases, in that order; junction bases with no gene match: 13. CDR1 and CDR2 from the germline V gene are SQVTM and ANQGSEA. CDR3 region: CSVPATGDIHYGYTF. CDR3 bases: TGCAGCGTCCCTGCAACAGGGGACATCCACTATGGCTACACCTTC.

The chain links TRBV9 to TRBJ2-5, with 7 bases aligning to TRBD1. CDR1 is SGDLS, CDR2 YYNGEE, per germline. V shed 2 bases, J shed 5 bases, and the junction held 12 bases outside the gene matches. The CDR3 extends over 16 amino acids. CDR3 sequence: CASSVGQTGVGETQYF. In DNA form, the CDR3 reads TGTGCCAGCAGCGTGGGCCAAACAGGGGTGGGGGAGACCCAGTACTTC.

This clone was picked up one time. A read error is the likely source, as a far larger clone sits one nucleotide away. The chain links TRBV7-3 to TRBJ1-4, with D perhaps TRBD1 (5 bases). CDR3 size: 16 residues. Germline values: CDR1 SGHTA, CDR2 FQGTGA. CDR3 sequence reads: CASSSRDPATNGKLFF. CDR3 in DNA: TGTGCCAGCAGCTCTCGGGACCCTGCAACTAATGGAAAACTGTTTTTT.

V gene TRBV19 combines with J gene TRBJ1-5, with no clear D. The CDR3 extends over 12 amino acids. Germline values: CDR1 LNHDA, CDR2 SQIVND (reference sequence). The germline V and J ends were trimmed by 3 bases and 5 bases, with 5 bases remaining between them. The CDR3 is CASSIPYQPQHF. CDR3 DNA sequence: TGTGCCAGTAGTATCCCATATCAGCCCCAGCATTTT. Together with reference TRBV19 and TRBJ1-5, the CDR3 gives the full variable domain: DGGITQSPKYLFRKEGQNVTLSCEQNLNHDAMYWYRQDPGQGLRLIYYSQIVNDFQKGDIAEGYSVSREKKESFPLTVTSAQKNPTAFYLCASSIPYQPQHFGDGTRLSIL.

This chain connects TRBV6-1 to TRBJ1-1; TRBD1 aligns across 9 bases. V shed 0 bases and J 5 bases; nucleotides not matched to a gene: 4. Germline V gene lookup returns CDR1 MNHNS and CDR2 SASEGT. The CDR3 has 15 amino acids. In DNA, the CDR3 is TGTGCCAGCAGTGAAGCGGGACAGGGCTGGACTGAAGCTTTCTTT. Protein: CASSEAGQGWTEAFF.

This clone was recorded only once. This same CDR3 is encoded by further DNA sequences in the sample. This chain uses TRBV5-1 with TRBJ2-2, with no clear D. V was trimmed by 1 base and J by 0 bases, leaving 4 bases between them. CDR1 and CDR2 from the germline V gene are SGHRS and YFSETQ. The CDR3 spans 14 residues. Here the CDR3 reads CASSLSANTGELFF. In DNA, the CDR3 is TGCGCCAGCAGCTTGTCAGCGAACACCGGGGAGCTGTTTTTT. Variable domain in full (rest from reference TRBV5-1 and TRBJ2-2): KAGVTQTPRYLIKTRGQQVTLSCSPISGHRSVSWYQQTPGQGLQFLFEYFSETQRNKGNFPGRFSGRQFSNSRSEMNVSTLELGDSALYLCASSLSANTGELFFGEGSRLTVL.

The rearrangement joins TRBV6-5 to TRBJ1-5; D possibly corresponds to TRBD1 (5 bases). V lost 6 bases, J lost 3 bases, and 9 bases lay in between. Germline lookup yields CDR1 MNHEY and CDR2 SVGAGI. The CDR3 extends over 13 amino acids. In DNA form, the CDR3 reads TGTGCCAGCAGCAGGGAGTTCAATCAGCCCCAGCATTTT. This encodes CASSREFNQPQHF.

Regarding this clone: The likely explanation is a read error, given a far larger clone one base away. This sample also contains other DNA sequences that code for the same CDR3. The chain uses TRBV6-1 and TRBJ2-3; the D is unclear. Germline V CDR1 and CDR2: MNHNS, SASEGT. This CDR3 contains 14 residues. This chain's CDR3 is CASSVRSLGDTQYF. Written as DNA, the CDR3 is TGTGCCAGCAGTGTGCGGTCCCTCGGAGATACGCAGTATTTC.

This clone is a singleton in its sample. In nucleotides, the CDR3 is TGTGCCAGCTCACCGTTTACAGGGTCCGACAATCAGCCCCAGCATTTT. Amino acids: CASSPFTGSDNQPQHF. This chain connects TRBV18 to TRBJ1-5; D possibly corresponds to TRBD1 (6 bases). The V gene's germline CDR1 is KGHSH and CDR2 LQKENI. The CDR3 spans 16 residues. The germline V and J ends were trimmed by 3 bases and 3 bases, with 15 bases remaining between them.

For this clone: An end of the junction differs from the germline gene, which may be a read error. V is TRBV28 and J is TRBJ1-4; D is undetermined. Per germline, CDR1 MDHEN and CDR2 SYDVKM. CDR3 length: 13 amino acids. The CDR3 reads CASEVAANEKLSF. The CDR3 DNA reads as TGTGCCAGCGAGGTGGCGGCTAATGAAAAACTGTCTTTT.

This clone was seen once. The rearrangement links TRBV30 to TRBJ2-7; 10 positions agree with TRBD1. The germline V gene encodes CDR1 GTSNPN and CDR2 SVGIG (reference sequence). There are 14 residues in the CDR3. V gave up 3 bases and J gave up 6 bases; unmatched junction bases: 8. The CDR3 protein is CAWSRGQGYLEQYF. The CDR3 DNA reads as TGTGCCTGGAGCAGGGGACAGGGGTATCTCGAGCAGTACTTC.

The table lists this clone with a few counts. This rearrangement joins TRBV11-3 to TRBJ2-5; maybe TRBD1 (5 bases). The CDR3 runs 15 residues. V lost 4 bases to trimming and J lost 3 bases, with 15 bases between them. Germline V gene data show CDR1 as SGHNT and CDR2 as YENEEA. The CDR3 is CASSSRAGSEETQYF. The CDR3 coding sequence is TGTGCCAGCAGCTCCCGTGCAGGGTCGGAAGAGACCCAGTACTTC.

The chain joins TRBV10-3 to TRBJ2-2, with D perhaps matching TRBD2 (5 bases). The CDR3 has 14 residues. Between the trimmed V and J ends, which lost 8 bases and 5 bases, there was a span of 15 bases. The germline V gene encodes CDR1 ENHRY and CDR2 SYGVKD. The CDR3 loop reads CAIGGREATGELFF. The CDR3 nucleotides are TGTGCCATCGGTGGGAGAGAAGCAACCGGGGAGCTGTTTTTT.

This clone was observed a handful of times. The chain is built from TRBV6-4 and TRBJ2-6; D is uncertain. Germline V lookup: CDR1 MRHNA, CDR2 SNTAGT. CDR3 length: 16 residues. Trimming pared 0 bases from V and 1 base from J, leaving 7 bases between. The CDR3, as DNA: TGTGCCAGCAGTGACTCGGTCAAATCTGGGGCCAACGTCCTGACTTTC. Its translation: CASSDSVKSGANVLTF.